This passage covers 18 T cell receptor beta chains from one sample sequenced in a study of T cell responses to AZD1222 COVID-19 vaccine. The method was immunoSEQ multiplex PCR; TCRdb's version includes in-frame clones alone and lacks a portion of them. The data contain 150,000 to 200,000 clones, 88% of them singletons. The sample here was peripheral blood, taken 28 days after the second AZD1222 dose. These TCRs come from an adult who received the AZD1222 COVID-19 vaccine.

This chain connects TRBV19 to TRBJ1-5; perhaps TRBD1 as D (6 bases). Trimming took 7 bases from V and 2 from J, leaving 27 bases between them. CDR1 and CDR2 from the germline V gene are LNHDA and SQIVND (reference sequence). The CDR3 consists of 19 residues. The CDR3 reads CASTTLPLGGDHGNQPQHF. The CDR3 DNA is TGTGCCAGTACCACGCTACCTTTAGGGGGGGATCATGGCAATCAGCCCCAGCATTTT.

This chain connects TRBV4-2 to TRBJ2-2; D is perhaps TRBD1 (6 bases). CDR3 size: 20 residues. The germline V gene has CDR1 LGHNA and CDR2 YNFKEQ. Trimming removed 4 bases from V and 0 bases from J, with 24 bases in between. The CDR3 nucleotides read TGTGCCAGCAGCCCCCTCTGGACAGAGGTTGATCCTGCGAACACCGGGGAGCTGTTTTTT. Encoded protein: CASSPLWTEVDPANTGELFF.

The CDR3 region is CAWRLAGANEQFF. The CDR3 DNA reads TGTGCCTGGAGACTAGCGGGAGCCAATGAGCAGTTCTTC. This chain connects TRBV30 to TRBJ2-1, with 11 nucleotides matching TRBD2. The V and J ends lost 3 bases and 6 bases, in that order; junction bases with no gene match: 1. Germline CDR1 and CDR2: GTSNPN and SVGIG (reference sequence). This CDR3 spans 13 amino acids.

The chain links TRBV7-2 to TRBJ2-4; 7 bases are a match to TRBD2. Trimming removed 5 bases from V and 8 bases from J; junction bases left unmatched: 12. This CDR3 spans 15 amino acids. Germline CDR1 reads SGHTA; CDR2 reads FQGNSA. CDR3 sequence reads: CASSPLVAGVDIQYF. CDR3 nucleotide sequence: TGTGCCAGCAGCCCCCTGGTTGCGGGAGTTGACATTCAGTACTTC.

The chain uses TRBV10-3 and TRBJ1-3; D is possibly TRBD1 (5 bases). V was clipped by 2 bases and J by 0 bases, with 11 bases between them. Per germline, CDR1 ENHRY and CDR2 SYGVKD. CDR3 size: 16 residues. The DNA of the CDR3 is TGTGCCATCAGTGAGCACTTGGGGCGCTCTGGAAACACCATATATTTT. This sequence encodes CAISEHLGRSGNTIYF.

This clone occurred once. The chain links TRBV7-2 to TRBJ2-2; D call uncertain. Between the trimmed V and J ends, which lost 1 base and 3 bases, there was a span of 6 bases. The V gene's germline CDR1 is SGHTA and CDR2 FQGNSA. The CDR3 is made up of 14 amino acids. The DNA of the CDR3 is TGTGCCAGCAGCTTAGGGCTAGACACCGGGGAGCTGTTTTTT. This gives the protein CASSLGLDTGELFF.

The chain couples TRBV5-4 to TRBJ2-1; 7 nucleotides line up with TRBD2. The CDR3 runs 15 residues. Germline assignment: CDR1 SGHNT and CDR2 YYREEE (reference sequence). Unmatched junction bases numbered 9, after V lost 5 bases and J lost 4 bases. CDR3 in amino acids: CASRVGLESYNEQFF. The CDR3 DNA is TGTGCCAGCAGGGTAGGACTAGAGTCTTACAATGAGCAGTTCTTC.

The V gene is TRBV7-2, the J gene TRBJ1-5; no reliable D call. Germline V lookup: CDR1 SGHTA, CDR2 FQGNSA. Trimming cost V 2 bases and J 5 bases, with 10 bases left between them. The CDR3 has 14 residues. The CDR3 nucleotides are TGTGCCAGCAGCTTAAGAACAGATTATCAGCCCCAGCATTTT. Translated: CASSLRTDYQPQHF.

The chain combines TRBV7-3 with TRBJ2-1; TRBD2 matches 8 bases. The V gene end was trimmed by 6 bases and the J gene end by 0 bases; junction bases not matched to a gene: 4. CDR1 is SGHTA, CDR2 FQGTGA, per germline. The CDR3 is 15 amino acids. The CDR3 nucleotides read TGTGCCAGCAGTTCGGGGGGGAGCTCCTACAATGAGCAGTTCTTC. Residues: CASSSGGSSYNEQFF.

This clone was observed a single time. The V call is TRBV2, the J call TRBJ1-3; D is perhaps TRBD1 (6 bases). Germline V gene sequence: CDR1 SNHLY, CDR2 FYNNEI. V was shortened by 3 bases and J by 2 bases, with 8 bases between the two germline ends. This CDR3 is built from 14 residues. Written as DNA, the CDR3 is TGTGCCAGCAGTGAGGAGGGGGCTGGAAACACCATATATTTT. Protein: CASSEEGAGNTIYF.

The rearrangement links TRBV19 to TRBJ2-7; D gene uncertain. CDR1 LNHDA and CDR2 SQIVND come from the germline V gene (reference sequence). V was trimmed by 5 bases and J by 5 bases, leaving 10 bases between them. The CDR3 sequence is 12 residues long. In DNA form, the CDR3 reads TGTGCCAGTAGTCCCCGTCCCCACGAGCAGTACTTC. This encodes CASSPRPHEQYF. The whole variable domain, remainder taken from reference TRBV19 and TRBJ2-7, is DGGITQSPKYLFRKEGQNVTLSCEQNLNHDAMYWYRQDPGQGLRLIYYSQIVNDFQKGDIAEGYSVSREKKESFPLTVTSAQKNPTAFYLCASSPRPHEQYFGPGTRLTVT.

V usage is TRBV4-3 and J usage is TRBJ2-2; 10 bases are shared with TRBD2. This CDR3 is 17 amino acids long. CDR1 is LGHNA, CDR2 YSLEER, per germline. V trimming: 5 bases; J trimming: 3 bases; junction bases outside the gene matches: 9. CDR3 region: CASSFPRLAGDTGELFF. CDR3 nucleotides: TGCGCCAGCAGCTTCCCCCGGCTAGCGGGAGACACCGGGGAGCTGTTTTTT.

This sequence joins TRBV28 and TRBJ2-4; 9 nucleotides agree with TRBD2. There are 18 residues in the CDR3. Trimming at V came to 6 bases and at J to 1 base, leaving 13 bases not matched to a gene. Per the germline V gene, CDR1 is MDHEN and CDR2 is SYDVKM. The CDR3 reads CASSQWGAGGWAKNIQYF. In nucleotides, the CDR3 is TGTGCCAGCAGCCAATGGGGAGCGGGAGGATGGGCCAAAAACATTCAGTACTTC.

With respect to this clone: At the DNA level, this CDR3 is encoded by other sequences in the same sample as well. This sequence joins TRBV2 and TRBJ1-2, with 7 bases lining up with TRBD1. CDR1 and CDR2 from the germline V gene are SNHLY and FYNNEI. The CDR3 consists of 14 residues. V shed 3 bases and J 2 bases; nucleotides not matched to a gene: 3. Here the CDR3 reads CASSERGPNYGYTF. The DNA of the CDR3 is TGTGCCAGCAGTGAGAGGGGGCCAAACTATGGCTACACCTTC.

The chain carries TRBV18 and TRBJ1-4; 9 bases are shared with TRBD1. V lost 3 bases to trimming and J lost 8 bases; unmatched junction nucleotides: 10. Germline CDR1 KGHSH, CDR2 LQKENI. The CDR3 runs 16 residues. The CDR3 here is CASSPTSQGAREKLFF. The CDR3 region has the DNA TGTGCCAGCTCACCTACCTCACAGGGGGCGAGGGAAAAACTGTTTTTT.

A single count supports this clone. The chain links TRBV28 to TRBJ2-7; D remains unclear. The CDR3 spans 15 residues. The germline CDR1 and CDR2 sequences are MDHEN and SYDVKM. The ends were cut back, 3 bases at V and 1 base at J, with 13 bases in the middle. This chain's CDR3 is CASSLSAGSSYEQYF. Written as DNA, the CDR3 is TGTGCCAGCAGTTTGTCGGCAGGTTCATCCTACGAGCAGTACTTC.

This chain joins TRBV30 and TRBJ1-5; no clear D. The CDR3 is 15 amino acids. Germline CDR1 GTSNPN, CDR2 SVGIG (reference sequence). The ends were cut back, 1 base at V and 4 bases at J, with 14 bases in the middle. CDR3 coding DNA: TGTGCCTGGAGTGCCCAGACTCCGGGGAATCAGCCCCAGCATTTT. It encodes CAWSAQTPGNQPQHF.

Remarks on this clone: Within the sample, other DNA sequences also encode this same CDR3. The genes are TRBV6-5 and TRBJ2-1, with TRBD2 identical over 9 bases. The CDR3 has 16 residues. V gave up 2 bases and J gave up 0 bases; unmatched junction bases: 2. CDR1 is MNHEY, CDR2 SVGAGI, per germline. CDR3 sequence: CASSYSSGSSYNEQFF. CDR3 coding DNA: TGTGCCAGCAGTTACAGTAGCGGGAGCTCCTACAATGAGCAGTTCTTC.